This TCR beta chain emerged from a study of neurological immune-mediated disorders. Study-level findings and limits: None of the CDR3 amino acid sequences of expanded clones were shared across subjects, and this suggested private repertoires in all groups.

The sample holds many counts of this clonotype. Antigen: not known. Trimming stripped 4 bases from V and 4 bases from J, with 17 bases between. The CDR3 loop spans 15 amino acids. CDR1 is MDHEN, CDR2 SYDVKM, per germline. Each CDR3 protein gets one entry after TCRdb re-called the 5' RACE reads with MiXCR. The sample has fewer than 45,000 distinct CDR3 sequences; 7% to 8% are singletons. Volunteers attending a blood bank in Maryland, USA, served as healthy controls. The sequence was collected from a woman in her thirties or forties in good health. This rearrangement joins TRBV28 to TRBJ2-7; D remains ambiguous. The sample was PBMCs. Here the CDR3 DNA reads TGTGCCAGCAGTTCCCCCGGAAGGGTACTTTACGAGCAGTACTTC. Residues: CASSSPGRVLYEQYF. Full variable domain (rest looked up from reference TRBV28 and TRBJ2-7): DVKVTQSSRYLVKRTGEKVFLECVQDMDHENMFWYRQDPGLGLRLIYFSYDVKMKEKGDIPEGYSVSREKKERFSLILESASTNQTSMYLCASSSPGRVLYEQYFGPGTRLTVT.